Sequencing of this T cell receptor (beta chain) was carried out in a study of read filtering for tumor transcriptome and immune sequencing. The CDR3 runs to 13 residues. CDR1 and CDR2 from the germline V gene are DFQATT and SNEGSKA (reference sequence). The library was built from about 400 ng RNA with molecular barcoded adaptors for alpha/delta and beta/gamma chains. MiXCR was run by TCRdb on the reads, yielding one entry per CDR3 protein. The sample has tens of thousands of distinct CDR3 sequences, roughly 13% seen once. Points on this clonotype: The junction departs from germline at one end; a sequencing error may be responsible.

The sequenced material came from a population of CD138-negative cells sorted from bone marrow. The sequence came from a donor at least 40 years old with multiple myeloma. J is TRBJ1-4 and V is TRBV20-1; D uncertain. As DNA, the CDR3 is TGCAGTGCTAGACCCCCCACCGATGAAAGACTGTTATTT. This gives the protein CSARPPTDERLLF.